This passage covers 5 T cell receptor beta chains from one sample sequenced in a study of cytomegalovirus exposure and HLA in healthy donors. PCR was performed using 60 Vbeta and 13 Jbeta primers. Profiling relied on immunoSEQ multiplex PCR, and the TCRdb table lists in-frame clones only, not all of them. This table holds over 80,000 clones, roughly 76% found once. Sequences were obtained from PBMCs. These TCRs come from a man in his forties in good health and CMV-seronegative.

This chain uses TRBV5-1 with TRBJ1-1, with 8 bases fitting TRBD1. CDR1 is SGHRS and CDR2 is YFSETQ in the germline V gene. This CDR3 is 14 amino acids long. The V and J ends lost 2 bases and 5 bases, in that order; junction bases with no gene match: 5. The CDR3 spells CASSLGQGRTEAFF. CDR3 sequence (DNA): TGCGCCAGCAGCTTAGGACAGGGAAGGACTGAAGCTTTCTTT.

This chain connects TRBV23-1 to TRBJ2-4; D gene ambiguous. TRBV23-1 is an open reading frame, and its role is uncertain. The CDR3 runs 18 residues. V gave up 4 bases and J gave up 1 base, with 20 bases separating them. In nucleotides, the CDR3 is TGCGCCAGCAGTCTCCCAAAACTTTCTAAGAGTGCCAAAAACATTCAGTACTTC. Translation: CASSLPKLSKSAKNIQYF.

The V and J genes are TRBV5-4 and TRBJ2-4; 7 bases fit TRBD1. CDR3 length: 14 residues. Germline CDR1 reads SGHNT; CDR2 reads YYREEE (reference sequence). After removal of 4 bases from V and 3 bases from J, the junction contained 4 bases not matched to a gene. The CDR3 reads CASSPDRVKNIQYF. DNA for the CDR3: TGTGCCAGCAGCCCAGACAGGGTCAAAAACATTCAGTACTTC.

Here the CDR3 DNA reads TGTGCCAGCAGTTTCGACAGGGGGCTTGACGAGCAGTACTTC. Protein sequence: CASSFDRGLDEQYF. The rearrangement uses TRBV27 and TRBJ2-7; 10 bases fit TRBD1. The ends lost 3 bases at V and 5 bases at J; junction bases unmatched: 4. CDR3 length: 14 residues. Germline CDR1 reads MNHEY; CDR2 reads SMNVEV (reference sequence).

V is TRBV7-9 and J is TRBJ1-2, with D unresolved. The germline V gene encodes CDR1 SEHNR and CDR2 FQNEAQ (reference sequence). V lost 5 bases and J lost 0, with 7 bases in between. The CDR3 sequence is 13 residues long. CDR3 residues: CASSLGANYGYTF. Here the CDR3 DNA reads TGTGCCAGCAGCCTAGGAGCTAACTATGGCTACACCTTC. The full variable domain, completed using reference TRBV7-9 and TRBJ1-2, is DTGVSQNPRHKITKRGQNVTFRCDPISEHNRLYWYRQTLGQGPEFLTYFQNEAQLEKSRLLSDRFSAERPKGSFSTLEIQRTEQGDSAMYLCASSLGANYGYTFGSGTRLTVV.